The subject of this entry is one T cell receptor (beta chain). This record belongs to a study of control samples from healthy donors and cancer patients. Sequenced by immunoSEQ multiplex PCR; TCRdb stores in-frame clones only, minus some. The data hold fewer than 30,000 clones, with approximately 85% observed a single time. Trimming left V 4 bases short and J 2 bases short, with 8 bases between. CDR3 length equals 13 residues. Germline lookup yields CDR1 SNHLY and CDR2 FYNNEI. The sequenced sample consisted of PBMCs. The V gene is TRBV2, the J gene TRBJ1-1; D is unclear. The source is an older woman with head and neck cancer. CDR3 nucleotide sequence: TGTGCCAGCAGTGGACACACAAACACTGAAGCTTTCTTT. Its protein is CASSGHTNTEAFF.